This entry lists 16 T cell receptor beta chains sequenced from one sample in a study of regulatory T cells in long-lasting Graves disease. As to time point: newly diagnosed GD, antithyroid drugs for less than 3 months. Researchers made the TCR library from RNA that was extracted from PBMCs. Arm-PCR of CDR3 regions and iRepertoire HTBI primers were the basis on which TCR beta libraries were built. Via MiXCR, TCRdb re-called the multiplex PCR reads, giving one row per CDR3 protein. The sample lists about 610,000 distinct CDR3 sequences; more than 15% were seen once. These data also featured in a second study, about T cells in Graves' hyperthyroidism and ophthalmopathy.

Sequenced here: peripheral blood mononuclear cells (PBMCs), sampled at new diagnosis, from a patient treated with antithyroid drugs. These receptors were taken from a man aged 18 to 30 with Graves disease.

The sample holds many counts of this clonotype. CDR3 DNA sequence: TGTGCCAGCAGCTTCACCCGGGACTCGGAAGCTTTCTTT. Residues: CASSFTRDSEAFF. The V call is TRBV7-3, the J call TRBJ1-1, with D possibly matching TRBD1 (5 bases). The CDR3 has 13 residues. From germline, CDR1 is SGHTA and CDR2 FQGTGA. With 3 bases removed from V and 8 bases from J, the gap between germline ends came to 13 bases.

This clonotype was detected ten times or more. The J gene is TRBJ2-7, the V gene TRBV20-1, with 10 bases aligning to TRBD2. Germline CDR1 is DFQATT and CDR2 is SNEGSKA (reference sequence). The CDR3 covers 14 residues. Trimming removed 6 bases from V and 4 bases from J; junction bases left unmatched: 9. For the CDR3, the DNA is TGCAGTGCAGCGACCGGGACTAGCGTTTACGAGCAGTACTTC. Its protein is CSAATGTSVYEQYF.

This clonotype showed up just a few times. A clone one base away is much larger, so this may be a read error. This sequence joins TRBV11-2 and TRBJ2-5, with 12 bases lining up with TRBD2. Germline CDR1 is SGHAT and CDR2 is FQNNGV. The CDR3 sequence is 16 residues long. The V segment lost 8 bases and the J segment 5 bases; nucleotides outside the gene matches: 12. CDR3: CASGPGLAGFGETQYF. The CDR3 nucleotides are TGTGCCAGCGGCCCAGGACTAGCGGGATTTGGGGAGACCCAGTACTTC.

This clonotype was observed once. This chain links TRBV3-1 with TRBJ1-6; D gene uncertain. The germline V gene encodes CDR1 LGHDT and CDR2 YNNKEL (reference sequence). The CDR3 has 17 residues. V lost 2 bases and J 8 bases, leaving 19 bases between the germline ends. CDR3 sequence: CASSQRVWGFSHSPLHF. CDR3 coding DNA: TGTGCCAGCAGCCAACGGGTCTGGGGTTTCTCGCATTCACCCCTCCACTTT. Filled out from reference TRBV3-1 and TRBJ1-6, the complete variable domain reads DTAVSQTPKYLVTQMGNDKSIKCEQNLGHDTMYWYKQDSKKFLKIMFSYNNKELIINETVPNRFSPKSPDKAHLNLHINSLELGDSAVYFCASSQRVWGFSHSPLHFGNGTRLTVT.

This clonotype was counted many times. The chain links TRBV20-1 to TRBJ1-1, with D maybe TRBD1 (5 bases). CDR3 length equals 14 residues. Germline CDR1 is DFQATT and CDR2 is SNEGSKA (reference sequence). The V end was cut by 3 bases, the J end by 5 bases, with 16 bases between. The DNA for the CDR3 is TGCAGTGCTAGGAGGGCCGGGGCGAGGACTGAAGCTTTCTTT. Residues: CSARRAGARTEAFF.

The chain has TRBV7-9 and TRBJ2-7; D is undetermined. The V end was cut by 5 bases, the J end by 6 bases, with 17 bases between. The CDR3 covers 14 residues. Germline lookup yields CDR1 SEHNR and CDR2 FQNEAQ (reference sequence). The CDR3 nucleotides read TGTGCCAGCAGCCCTAACCTAGAATCTGGCGAGCAGTACTTC. Protein product: CASSPNLESGEQYF.

The V gene is TRBV15, the J gene TRBJ2-7; 8 bases align to TRBD2. Germline V gene data show CDR1 as LNHNV and CDR2 as YYDKDF (reference sequence). This CDR3 has 18 amino acids. V was pared by 8 bases and J by 6 bases, with 24 bases of the junction left unmatched. CDR3 nucleotides: TGTGCCACCGCCTCGTCCGGGACCTTCGGACTAGCTCGTCCCGAGCAGTACTTC. Its translation: CATASSGTFGLARPEQYF.

This clonotype appeared a few times. This rearrangement joins TRBV20-1 to TRBJ2-7; D perhaps matches TRBD1 (6 bases). Germline CDR1 DFQATT, CDR2 SNEGSKA (reference sequence). The CDR3 runs 13 residues. V gave up 3 bases and J gave up 3 bases, with 12 bases separating them. CDR3 DNA: TGCAGTGCTAGTCTCACAGGGCGCTACGAGCAGTACTTC. Translating it yields CSASLTGRYEQYF.

This clonotype was picked up many times. The CDR3 coding sequence is TGTGCCAGCAGTGGTGAGGGTGAGCAGTTCTTC. Encoded protein: CASSGEGEQFF. The V and J genes are TRBV2 and TRBJ2-1; TRBD2 might be the D (5 bases). The CDR3 is 11 residues long. Germline-derived CDR1 and CDR2 are SNHLY and FYNNEI. Trimming removed 4 bases at V and 9 bases at J, with 7 bases between.

The table lists this clonotype with many counts. The chain combines TRBV18 with TRBJ1-4; a weak D match, TRBD1 (5 bases). The CDR3 length is 14 residues. Germline V gene data show CDR1 as KGHSH and CDR2 as LQKENI. The germline V and J ends were trimmed by 1 base and 8 bases, with 11 bases remaining between them. The CDR3 DNA sequence: TGTGCCAGCTCACCACAGGGGACCAGAGAAAAACTGTTTTTT. It codes for CASSPQGTREKLFF.

This clonotype has more than one count but fewer than ten. The genes are TRBV28 and TRBJ2-1; D unclear. Trimming left V 3 bases short and J 4 bases short, with 10 bases between. CDR1 is MDHEN, CDR2 SYDVKM, per germline. The CDR3 is 14 residues long. This chain's CDR3 is CASSFADEYNEQFF. For the CDR3, the DNA is TGTGCCAGCAGTTTCGCAGACGAGTACAATGAGCAGTTCTTC.

Concerning this clonotype: This may be a read error, as it is one base from a much larger clone. This chain joins TRBV20-1 and TRBJ2-3; D is possibly TRBD1 (7 bases). The CDR3 runs 12 residues. From germline, CDR1 is DFQATT and CDR2 SNEGSKA (reference sequence). The CDR3: CSVPEGADTHYF. In DNA, the CDR3 is TGCAGTGTCCCGGAGGGGGCAGATACGCATTATTTT.

This clonotype was counted between two and nine times. The chain links TRBV7-9 to TRBJ2-3; the D is unclear. Germline V gives CDR1 SEHNR, CDR2 FQNEAQ (reference sequence). The CDR3 contains 17 residues. V gave up 5 bases and J gave up 4 bases, with 22 bases separating them. The CDR3 DNA sequence: TGTGCCAGCAGCCCCTCCGGAGCGAACCCTAGAGCAGATACGCAGTATTTT. Its protein is CASSPSGANPRADTQYF. Based on the CDR3 plus reference TRBV7-9 and TRBJ2-3, the full variable domain is DTGVSQNPRHKITKRGQNVTFRCDPISEHNRLYWYRQTLGQGPEFLTYFQNEAQLEKSRLLSDRFSAERPKGSFSTLEIQRTEQGDSAMYLCASSPSGANPRADTQYFGPGTRLTVL.

Worth noting for this clonotype: This may come from a read error, since a much larger clone is one base off. The V and J genes are TRBV7-9 and TRBJ2-7; TRBD1 might be the D (6 bases). V lost 4 bases and J lost 2, with 12 bases in between. The CDR3 sequence is 14 residues long. CDR1 SEHNR and CDR2 FQNEAQ come from the germline V gene (reference sequence). The CDR3 protein is CASSSDRCPYEQYF. CDR3 coding DNA: TGTGCCAGCAGCTCCGACAGGTGCCCCTACGAGCAGTACTTC. Full variable domain (rest looked up from reference TRBV7-9 and TRBJ2-7): DTGVSQNPRHKITKRGQNVTFRCDPISEHNRLYWYRQTLGQGPEFLTYFQNEAQLEKSRLLSDRFSAERPKGSFSTLEIQRTEQGDSAMYLCASSSDRCPYEQYFGPGTRLTVT.

This clonotype has only a few counts. This chain uses TRBV20-1 with TRBJ2-7; 13 bases match TRBD2. From germline, CDR1 is DFQATT and CDR2 SNEGSKA (reference sequence). With V trimmed by 1 base and J by 3 bases, 18 bases remained unmatched. This CDR3 comprises 20 residues. CDR3 protein: CSARGITGLAGPTRDYEQYF. Written as DNA, the CDR3 is TGCAGTGCTAGAGGGATAACGGGACTAGCGGGACCAACGCGGGACTACGAGCAGTACTTC.

This clonotype was seen a few times. The chain has TRBV27 and TRBJ2-7; 7 bases line up with TRBD1. The CDR3 has 14 residues. Per germline, CDR1 MNHEY and CDR2 SMNVEV (reference sequence). V lost 8 bases to trimming and J lost 4 bases; unmatched junction nucleotides: 11. This chain's CDR3 is CASRSGTAFYEQYF. In nucleotides, the CDR3 is TGTGCCAGCCGTTCAGGGACAGCTTTTTACGAGCAGTACTTC.